A single sample gave rise to the 23 T cell receptor beta chains below, sequenced in a study of T cell responses to AZD1222 COVID-19 vaccine. TCRdb keeps only in-frame clones here, not all; method: immunoSEQ multiplex PCR. The table shows around 100,000 clones, with roughly 83% occurring only once. The sample here was peripheral blood, taken on day 0 of AZD1222 vaccination. The origin of the receptors is an adult in good health.

This chain joins TRBV12-3 or TRBV12-4 and TRBJ2-1; no definite D call. V was pared by 2 bases and J by 12 bases, with 5 bases between. The CDR3 runs 10 residues. CDR3 sequence reads: CASSLLGQFF. The CDR3 DNA follows: TGTGCCAGCAGTTTACTTGGGCAGTTCTTC.

The chain is built from TRBV19 and TRBJ2-5, with 8 bases aligning to TRBD1. CDR1 LNHDA and CDR2 SQIVND come from the germline V gene (reference sequence). This CDR3 spans 15 amino acids. V trimming: 6 bases; J trimming: 4 bases; junction bases outside the gene matches: 10. The chain's CDR3 is CASRIPGQGSETQYF. The DNA for the CDR3 is TGTGCCAGTAGAATCCCCGGACAGGGCTCAGAGACCCAGTACTTC.

The gene calls are TRBV28 and TRBJ2-7; D may be TRBD2 (6 bases). This CDR3 contains 14 residues. Germline V gene data show CDR1 as MDHEN and CDR2 as SYDVKM. V was shortened by 5 bases and J by 3 bases, with 14 bases between the two germline ends. The CDR3 DNA reads TGTGCCAGCAGTCCAACCGGGACTCTCTACGAGCAGTACGTC. It yields the protein CASSPTGTLYEQYV.

This chain links TRBV4-1 with TRBJ2-6, with no clear D. V was pared by 0 bases and J by 3 bases, with 15 bases between. This CDR3 has 18 amino acids. CDR1 and CDR2 (germline): MGHRA, YSYEKL. CDR3 coding DNA: TGCGCCAGCAGCCAAGACAACCAGAAGCTCTATGGGGCCAACGTCCTGACTTTC. Amino acids: CASSQDNQKLYGANVLTF.

This clone came up once. The chain couples TRBV6-5 to TRBJ2-2; TRBD1 agrees at 8 bases. This CDR3 comprises 14 residues. Germline V lookup: CDR1 MNHEY, CDR2 SVGAGI. The V gene end was trimmed by 6 bases and the J gene end by 4 bases; junction bases not matched to a gene: 4. CDR3 in DNA: TGTGCCAGCAGCCTACAGGGGGGCACCGGGGAGCTGTTTTTT. Protein sequence: CASSLQGGTGELFF.

The chain combines TRBV28 with TRBJ2-7, with D perhaps matching TRBD2 (5 bases). This CDR3 has 11 residues. V lost 8 bases and J lost 4, with 9 bases in between. Germline assignment: CDR1 MDHEN and CDR2 SYDVKM. CDR3 in amino acids: CASRGGYEQYF. Written as DNA, the CDR3 is TGTGCCAGCCGTGGCGGGTACGAGCAGTACTTC.

The CDR3 loop is CASSQVGGNTEAFF. The CDR3, as DNA: TGCGCCAGCAGCCAAGTAGGCGGGAACACTGAAGCTTTCTTT. V gene TRBV4-3 combines with J gene TRBJ1-1; D call uncertain. The germline CDR1 and CDR2 sequences are LGHNA and YSLEER. V dropped 1 base and J dropped 1 base, with 7 bases sitting between them. The CDR3 totals 14 residues.

This clone showed up just a few times. The chain combines TRBV6-1 with TRBJ1-2, with D unclear. Germline values: CDR1 MNHNS, CDR2 SASEGT. The CDR3 contains 14 residues. Trimming cost V 2 bases and J 2 bases, with 9 bases left between them. The CDR3 DNA is TGTGCCAGCAGTGAACGATCCCAAAACTATGGCTACACCTTC. Protein: CASSERSQNYGYTF.

The J gene is TRBJ2-5, the V gene TRBV11-2; no clear D. Germline loops: CDR1 SGHAT, CDR2 FQNNGV. Deletions cut 1 base from V and 2 bases from J, with 8 bases between. The CDR3 is 14 amino acids. In nucleotides, the CDR3 is TGTGCCAGCAGCTTAGCGGGCAGACAAGAGACCCAGTACTTC. Translating it yields CASSLAGRQETQYF.

The V call is TRBV4-3, the J call TRBJ1-5; 7 bases match TRBD1. Germline lookup yields CDR1 LGHNA and CDR2 YSLEER. The V gene end was trimmed by 1 base and the J gene end by 6 bases; junction bases not matched to a gene: 6. CDR3 length: 15 residues. CDR3 protein: CASSQGGTESQPQHF. The DNA of the CDR3 is TGCGCCAGCAGCCAAGGGGGGACAGAGTCTCAGCCCCAGCATTTT.

This clone was observed once. This sequence joins TRBV19 and TRBJ1-6; TRBD1 agrees at 9 bases. CDR3 length: 13 amino acids. After removal of 6 bases from V and 8 bases from J, the junction contained 2 bases not matched to a gene. CDR1 and CDR2 from the germline V gene are LNHDA and SQIVND (reference sequence). The CDR3 bases are TGTGCCAGTAGGGGACAGGGTGATTCACCCCTCCACTTT. Its protein product is CASRGQGDSPLHF.

The chain carries TRBV10-3 and TRBJ2-3; 8 nucleotides line up with TRBD2. V lost 7 bases to trimming and J lost 0 bases; unmatched junction nucleotides: 6. The CDR3 loop spans 15 amino acids. Germline CDR1 is ENHRY and CDR2 is SYGVKD. DNA for the CDR3: TGTGCCATCACCAACAGCGGGAGTAGCACAGATACGCAGTATTTT. It codes for CAITNSGSSTDTQYF.

This chain joins TRBV7-2 and TRBJ2-7; D is unresolved. V lost 1 base to trimming and J lost 7 bases, with 14 bases between them. Germline assignment: CDR1 SGHTA and CDR2 FQGNSA. CDR3 size: 14 residues. The CDR3 DNA is TGTGCCAGCAGCTTAGGTGGATTCGAAGGGGAGCAGTACTTC. Amino acids: CASSLGGFEGEQYF.

This sequence joins TRBV6-5 and TRBJ1-5; no reliable D call. CDR1 and CDR2 (germline): MNHEY, SVGAGI. The CDR3 contains 14 residues. Trimming removed 6 bases at V and 7 bases at J, with 16 bases between. CDR3 sequence (DNA): TGTGCCAGCAGCCCGAATCTTCGGGGACAGCCCCAGCATTTT. This sequence encodes CASSPNLRGQPQHF.

This rearrangement joins TRBV10-3 to TRBJ1-1, with a weak D call TRBD1 (5 bases). Trimming shortened V by 2 bases and J by 1 base, and 8 bases separated the two germline ends. The CDR3 extends over 14 amino acids. CDR1 is ENHRY, CDR2 SYGVKD, per germline. As DNA, the CDR3 is TGTGCCATCAGTGAGGGACAAACGAACACTGAAGCTTTCTTT. This encodes CAISEGQTNTEAFF.

CDR3 protein: CASRPGAGYGYTF. CDR3 nucleotide sequence: TGTGCCAGCAGACCCGGTGCGGGCTATGGCTACACCTTC. The genes are TRBV6-5 and TRBJ1-2; D gene ambiguous. The V gene lost 6 bases and the J gene lost 4 bases, with 12 bases spanning the gap. Germline V gene sequence: CDR1 MNHEY, CDR2 SVGAGI. The CDR3 covers 13 residues.

This clone occurred a few times. The chain recombines TRBV6-5 with TRBJ2-7, with TRBD1 identical over 8 bases. Germline CDR1 MNHEY, CDR2 SVGAGI. The CDR3 is made up of 15 amino acids. V shed 6 bases and J 2 bases; nucleotides not matched to a gene: 9. CDR3 bases: TGTGCCAGCAGGGCATCTGAACAGGGGGCCTACGAGCAGTACTTC. It codes for CASRASEQGAYEQYF.

This chain connects TRBV6-6 to TRBJ1-1; possibly TRBD1 for D (6 bases). The germline CDR1 and CDR2 sequences are MNHNY and SVGAGI (reference sequence). This CDR3 comprises 14 residues. The V and J ends lost 2 bases and 11 bases respectively, with 18 bases between them. CDR3 sequence reads: CASSYPGQSESAFF. DNA for the CDR3: TGTGCCAGCAGTTACCCTGGACAGAGCGAGTCGGCTTTCTTT.

Worth noting for this clone: The same CDR3 can be traced to other DNA sequences in this sample. J is TRBJ1-5 and V is TRBV12-3 or TRBV12-4; the D gene is possibly TRBD1 (6 bases). CDR3 length equals 12 residues. With 2 bases removed from V and 7 bases from J, the gap between germline ends came to 6 bases. In nucleotides, the CDR3 is TGTGCCAGCAGTTTAAGGGGGCAGCCCCAGCATTTT. It encodes CASSLRGQPQHF.

The J gene is TRBJ1-6, the V gene TRBV5-1; D is uncertain. Germline CDR1 is SGHRS and CDR2 is YFSETQ. The CDR3 consists of 15 residues. V was shortened by 0 bases and J by 9 bases, with 13 bases between the two germline ends. The CDR3 here is CASSLDTSGSSPLHF. The CDR3 DNA follows: TGCGCCAGCAGCTTGGACACCTCGGGGAGTTCACCCCTCCACTTT.

The chain couples TRBV10-3 to TRBJ2-7; TRBD2 agrees at 7 bases. V gave up 10 bases and J gave up 2 bases; unmatched junction bases: 5. The length of the CDR3 is 12 residues. CDR1 is ENHRY and CDR2 is SYGVKD in the germline V gene. In DNA, the CDR3 is TGTGCCACCGCGCGGGAGACCTACGAGCAGTACGTC. It translates to CATARETYEQYV.

This clone was counted once. The rearrangement uses TRBV29-1 and TRBJ1-2; 9 nucleotides line up with TRBD1. Germline V gives CDR1 SQVTM, CDR2 ANQGSEA. CDR3 length equals 15 residues. V shed 3 bases and J 6 bases; nucleotides not matched to a gene: 11. This CDR3 is CSVDSPRDRVNGYTF. The CDR3 bases are TGCAGCGTTGATTCCCCGAGGGACAGGGTGAATGGCTACACCTTC.

The genes are TRBV27 and TRBJ2-5, with 8 bases that match TRBD1. This CDR3 contains 17 residues. After removal of 2 bases from V and 5 bases from J, the junction contained 13 bases not matched to a gene. CDR1 and CDR2 (germline): MNHEY, SMNVEV (reference sequence). The CDR3 coding sequence is TGTGCCAGCAGTTTAAAGGCCAGACAGGGGATGGTGGAGACCCAGTACTTC. It specifies CASSLKARQGMVETQYF.